A single sample is the source of the 5 T cell receptor beta chains below, sequenced in a study of tumor and adjacent non-tumor tissue in lung cancer. RNA was extracted from bulk tissue without any cell sorting. This non-tumor lung sample came from over 3 cm beyond the tumor edge. TCRbeta libraries were built with three rounds of nested PCR, modified from ARM-PCR. A single record per CDR3 protein comes from TCRdb applying MiXCR to the multiplex PCR reads. The sample lists almost 75,000 distinct CDR3 sequences, approximately 68% occurring once. Sequenced material: distant non-tumor lung tissue. Source of these receptors: a woman between 50 and 59 years old with non-small cell lung cancer.

Points on this clonotype: An end of the junction does not agree with germline; a read error may underlie this. The J gene is TRBJ2-4, the V gene TRBV20-1, with D perhaps given as TRBD1 or TRBD2 (5 bases each). This CDR3 is built from 13 residues. Germline V gene sequence: CDR1 DFQATT, CDR2 SNEGSKA (reference sequence). CDR3 residues: CSVWTGAINIQYF. The CDR3, as DNA: TGCAGTGTTTGGACCGGGGCCATAAACATTCAGTACTTC.

About this clonotype: Compared with germline, one end of the junction differs, possibly owing to a read error. The chain combines TRBV4-1 with TRBJ2-4; 7 nucleotides match TRBD1. The CDR3 loop spans 15 amino acids. Per germline, CDR1 MGHRA and CDR2 YSYEKL. This CDR3 is CASSQDDRAGNIQYF. The CDR3 DNA reads TGCGCCAGCAGCCAAGATGACAGGGCTGGAAACATCCAGTACTTC.

A word on this clonotype: Given a much more abundant clone one base away, this may be a read error. The chain has TRBV6-5 and TRBJ2-3; D unresolved. The germline V and J ends were trimmed by 0 bases and 2 bases, with 9 bases remaining between them. Germline CDR1 MNHEY, CDR2 SVGAGI. The CDR3 totals 15 residues. The CDR3 sequence: CASSYSTLNTDTQYF. The CDR3 DNA is TGTGCCAGCAGTTACTCGACTCTTAACACAGATACGCAGTATTTT.

About this clonotype: A junction boundary mismatches the germline segment, possibly from a read error. The chain joins TRBV28 to TRBJ2-1; D is perhaps TRBD1 or TRBD2 (5 bases each). This CDR3 has 16 amino acids. The V gene's germline CDR1 is MDHEN and CDR2 SYDVKM. The CDR3 reads CASTSRGGSSYNEKFF. The CDR3 DNA follows: TGTGCCAGCACCTCTCGGGGCGGTAGCTCCTACAATGAGAAGTTCTTC.

The CDR3 spells CASSKNWETGELFF. The DNA for the CDR3 is TGTGCCAGCAGTAAAAACTGGGAGACTGGGGAGCTGTTTTTT. This chain uses TRBV11-2 with TRBJ2-2, with D perhaps matching TRBD2 (5 bases). Germline CDR1 is SGHAT and CDR2 is FQNNGV. This CDR3 has 14 residues. The V gene lost 6 bases and the J gene lost 8 bases, with 16 bases spanning the gap. Supplemented by reference TRBV11-2 and TRBJ2-2, the full variable domain reads EAGVAQSPRYKIIEKRQSVAFWCNPISGHATLYWYQQILGQGPKLLIQFQNNGVVDDSQLPKDRFSAERLKGVDSTLKIQPAKLEDSAVYLCASSKNWETGELFFGEGSRLTVL.